This T cell receptor beta chain is drawn from a study of blood T cell repertoires in COVID-19. Whole-study context: The origin of the acute and convalescent COVID-19 samples was the United States, Italy and Spain. T cells, B-cell-depleted T cells, or PBMCs provided the cDNA or gDNA that served as material.

The germline V gene has CDR1 WNHNN and CDR2 SYGVQD (reference sequence). V lost 2 bases, J lost 3 bases, and 9 bases stayed unmatched. The CDR3 totals 18 residues. In the source study's methods: How many nucleated cells were present was estimated from reference gene primer amplification. Assay: immunoSEQ multiplex PCR; the TCRdb copy retains only in-frame clones and omits some. D and trimming were read from the DNA, whereas the V and J calls and clone size are those reported in that table. The sample holds about 64,000 clones; about nine tenths are singletons and the top ten take around 1.5%. This TCR came from a human donor in a cohort sampled during active COVID-19. Sequenced sample: peripheral blood. The rearrangement uses TRBV10-1 and TRBJ2-1; the match to TRBD2 covers 11 bases. In DNA, the CDR3 is TGCGCCAGCAGTGAGCGACTAGCGGGAACCCTCGGCTACAATGAGCAGTTCTTC. Translation gives CASSERLAGTLGYNEQFF.